What follows describes a single T cell receptor (beta chain). The antigen remains unidentified. The data are from a study of response to subunit inactivated influenza vaccine. Whole-study results and caveats: It was suggested by the authors that few new T cells are recruited by each seasonal influenza vaccination.

TCRdb fed the RT-PCR reads into MiXCR, producing one record per CDR3 protein. Among roughly 790,000 distinct CDR3 sequences listed, less than 25% were seen once. The germline CDR1 and CDR2 sequences are DFQATT and SNEGSKA (reference sequence). The CDR3 is made up of 15 amino acids. The ends lost 3 bases at V and 0 bases at J; junction bases unmatched: 5. V gene TRBV20-1 combines with J gene TRBJ2-3; 8 bases fit TRBD2. The sequencing used PBMCs from blood, collected about 5 days after vaccination. The source is a man between 50 and 59 years old who received an inactivated influenza vaccine. The DNA of the CDR3 is TGCAGTGCTAGCGGGCGGGGGGTCAGCACAGATACGCAGTATTTT. Protein: CSASGRGVSTDTQYF.